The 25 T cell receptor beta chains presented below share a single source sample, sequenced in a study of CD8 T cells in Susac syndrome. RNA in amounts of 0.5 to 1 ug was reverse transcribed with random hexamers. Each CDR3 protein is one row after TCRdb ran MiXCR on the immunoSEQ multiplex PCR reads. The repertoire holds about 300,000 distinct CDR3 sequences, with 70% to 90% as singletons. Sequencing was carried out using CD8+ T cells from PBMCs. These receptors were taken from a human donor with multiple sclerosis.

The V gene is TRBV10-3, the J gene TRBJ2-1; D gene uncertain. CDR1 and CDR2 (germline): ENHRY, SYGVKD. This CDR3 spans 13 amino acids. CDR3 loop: CATATPSYNEQFF. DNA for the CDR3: TGTGCGACCGCTACCCCTTCCTACAATGAGCAGTTCTTC.

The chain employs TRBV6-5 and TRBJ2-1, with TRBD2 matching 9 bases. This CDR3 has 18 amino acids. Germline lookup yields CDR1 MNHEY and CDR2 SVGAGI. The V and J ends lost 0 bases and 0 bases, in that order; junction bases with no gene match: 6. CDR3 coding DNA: TGTGCCAGCAGTTACTCCGATAGCGGGGGTAGCTCCTACAATGAGCAGTTCTTC. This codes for CASSYSDSGGSSYNEQFF.

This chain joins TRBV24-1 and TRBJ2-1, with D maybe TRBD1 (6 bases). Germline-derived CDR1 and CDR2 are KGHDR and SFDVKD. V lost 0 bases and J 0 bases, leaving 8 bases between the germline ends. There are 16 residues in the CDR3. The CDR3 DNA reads TGTGCCACCAGTGATTTGCAGGACAGCTCCTACAATGAGCAGTTCTTC. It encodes CATSDLQDSSYNEQFF.

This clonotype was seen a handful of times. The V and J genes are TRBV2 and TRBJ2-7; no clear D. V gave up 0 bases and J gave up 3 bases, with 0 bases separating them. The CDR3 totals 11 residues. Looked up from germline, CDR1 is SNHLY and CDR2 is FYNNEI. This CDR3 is CASSEAYEQYF. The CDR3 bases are TGTGCCAGCAGTGAAGCCTACGAGCAGTACTTC.

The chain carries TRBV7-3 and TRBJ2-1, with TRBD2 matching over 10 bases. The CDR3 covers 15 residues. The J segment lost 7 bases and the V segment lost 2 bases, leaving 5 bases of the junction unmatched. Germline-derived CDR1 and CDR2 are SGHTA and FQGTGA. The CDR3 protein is CASSLGTSVNNEQFF. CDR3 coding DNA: TGTGCCAGCAGCTTAGGGACTAGCGTCAATAATGAGCAGTTCTTC.

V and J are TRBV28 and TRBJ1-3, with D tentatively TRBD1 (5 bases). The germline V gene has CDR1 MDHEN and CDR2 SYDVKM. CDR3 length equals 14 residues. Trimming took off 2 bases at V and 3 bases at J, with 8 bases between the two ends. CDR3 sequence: CASSLRDFGNTIYF. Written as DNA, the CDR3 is TGTGCCAGCAGTTTAAGGGACTTTGGAAACACCATATATTTT.

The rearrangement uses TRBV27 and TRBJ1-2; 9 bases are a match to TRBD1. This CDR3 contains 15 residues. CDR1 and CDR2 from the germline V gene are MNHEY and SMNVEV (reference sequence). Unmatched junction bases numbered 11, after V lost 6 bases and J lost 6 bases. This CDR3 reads CASRVTGGVGNGYTF. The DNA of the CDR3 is TGTGCCAGCAGAGTGACAGGGGGGGTGGGGAATGGCTACACCTTC.

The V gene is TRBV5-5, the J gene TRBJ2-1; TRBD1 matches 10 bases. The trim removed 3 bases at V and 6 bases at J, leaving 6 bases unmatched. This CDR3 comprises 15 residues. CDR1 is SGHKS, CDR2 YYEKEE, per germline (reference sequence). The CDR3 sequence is CASSWRDRGSNEQFF. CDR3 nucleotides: TGTGCCAGCAGCTGGCGGGACAGGGGTTCCAATGAGCAGTTCTTC.

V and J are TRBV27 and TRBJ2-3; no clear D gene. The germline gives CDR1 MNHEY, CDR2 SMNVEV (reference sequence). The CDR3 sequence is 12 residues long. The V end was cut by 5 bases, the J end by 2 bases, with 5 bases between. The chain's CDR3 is CASSPYTDTQYF. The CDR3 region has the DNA TGTGCCAGCAGTCCATACACAGATACGCAGTATTTT.

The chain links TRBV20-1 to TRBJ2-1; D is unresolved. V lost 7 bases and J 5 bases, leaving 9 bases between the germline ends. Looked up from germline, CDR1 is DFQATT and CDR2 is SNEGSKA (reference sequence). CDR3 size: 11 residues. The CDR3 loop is CSVRWDNEQFF. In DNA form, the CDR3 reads TGCAGTGTGCGCTGGGACAATGAGCAGTTCTTC.

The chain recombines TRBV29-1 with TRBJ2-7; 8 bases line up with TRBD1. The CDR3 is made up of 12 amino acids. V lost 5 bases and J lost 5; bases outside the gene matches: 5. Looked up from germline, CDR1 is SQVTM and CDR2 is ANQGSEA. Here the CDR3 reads CSVNRGNNEQYF. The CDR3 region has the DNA TGCAGCGTTAACAGGGGGAACAACGAGCAGTACTTC.

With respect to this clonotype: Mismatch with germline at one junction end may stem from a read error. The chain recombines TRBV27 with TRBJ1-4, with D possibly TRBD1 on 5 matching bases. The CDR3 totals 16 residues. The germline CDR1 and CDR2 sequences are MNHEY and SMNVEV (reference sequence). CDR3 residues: CASSLSHPGLSEKLLF. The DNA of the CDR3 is TGTGCCAGCAGTTTATCACACCCGGGGCTCAGTGAAAAACTGCTTTTT.

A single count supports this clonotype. CDR3 residues: CASSIAPYSNQPQHF. The CDR3 region has the DNA TGTGCCAGTAGTATAGCCCCATATAGCAATCAGCCCCAGCATTTT. This chain links TRBV19 with TRBJ1-5; D gene uncertain. The CDR3 has 15 amino acids. V lost 1 base and J 0 bases, leaving 7 bases between the germline ends. Germline V CDR1 and CDR2: LNHDA, SQIVND (reference sequence).

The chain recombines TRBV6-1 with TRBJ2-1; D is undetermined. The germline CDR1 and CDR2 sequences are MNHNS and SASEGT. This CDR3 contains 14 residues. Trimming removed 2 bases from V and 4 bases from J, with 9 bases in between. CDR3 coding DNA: TGTGCCAGCAGTGAAAGTGAACGTTACAATGAGCAGTTCTTC. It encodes CASSESERYNEQFF.

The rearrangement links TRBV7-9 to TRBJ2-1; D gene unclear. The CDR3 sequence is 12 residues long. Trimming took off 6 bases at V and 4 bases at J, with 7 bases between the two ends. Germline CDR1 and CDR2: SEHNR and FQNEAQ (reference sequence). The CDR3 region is CASRVGYNEQFF. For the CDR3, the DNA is TGTGCCAGCAGGGTGGGTTACAATGAGCAGTTCTTC.

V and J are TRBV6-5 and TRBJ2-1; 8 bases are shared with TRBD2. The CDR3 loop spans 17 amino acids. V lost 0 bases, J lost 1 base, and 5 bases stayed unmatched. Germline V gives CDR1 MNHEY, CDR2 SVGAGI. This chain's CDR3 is CASSYSPSGLSYNEQFF. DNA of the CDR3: TGTGCCAGCAGTTACTCCCCTAGCGGGCTTTCCTACAATGAGCAGTTCTTC.

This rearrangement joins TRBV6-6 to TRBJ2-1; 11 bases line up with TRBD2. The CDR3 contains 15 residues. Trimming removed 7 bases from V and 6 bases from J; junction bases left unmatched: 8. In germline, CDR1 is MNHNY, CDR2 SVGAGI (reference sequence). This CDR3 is CASTLKLAGGNEQFF. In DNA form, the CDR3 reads TGTGCCAGCACTCTAAAGCTAGCGGGAGGCAATGAGCAGTTCTTC.

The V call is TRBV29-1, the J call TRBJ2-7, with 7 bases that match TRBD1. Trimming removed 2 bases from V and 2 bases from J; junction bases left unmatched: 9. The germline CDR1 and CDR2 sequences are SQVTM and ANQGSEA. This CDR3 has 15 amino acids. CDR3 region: CSVERVTGDPYEQYF. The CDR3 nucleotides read TGCAGCGTTGAAAGGGTTACAGGGGACCCCTACGAGCAGTACTTC.

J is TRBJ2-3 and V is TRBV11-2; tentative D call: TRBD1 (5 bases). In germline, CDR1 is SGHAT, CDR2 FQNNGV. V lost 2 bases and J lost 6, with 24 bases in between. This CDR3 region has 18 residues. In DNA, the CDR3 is TGTGCCAGCAGCTTACGTTTAGTTACCTCGCAGGGAAAGGATACGCAGTATTTT. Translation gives CASSLRLVTSQGKDTQYF.

The CDR3 nucleotides read TGCGCCAGCAGCCCGGGTTCTAGCGGAGCCTCTTACGAGCAGTACTTC. It specifies CASSPGSSGASYEQYF. The chain carries TRBV4-1 and TRBJ2-7; 7 bases are a match to TRBD2. V trimming: 4 bases; J trimming: 4 bases; junction bases outside the gene matches: 13. The CDR3 has 16 amino acids. From germline, CDR1 is MGHRA and CDR2 YSYEKL.

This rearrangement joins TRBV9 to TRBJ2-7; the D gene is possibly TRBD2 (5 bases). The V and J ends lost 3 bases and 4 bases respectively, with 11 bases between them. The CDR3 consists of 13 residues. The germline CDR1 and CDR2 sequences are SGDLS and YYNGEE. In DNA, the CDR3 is TGTGCCAGCAGCGGGACTTATCATTACGAGCAGTACTTC. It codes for CASSGTYHYEQYF.

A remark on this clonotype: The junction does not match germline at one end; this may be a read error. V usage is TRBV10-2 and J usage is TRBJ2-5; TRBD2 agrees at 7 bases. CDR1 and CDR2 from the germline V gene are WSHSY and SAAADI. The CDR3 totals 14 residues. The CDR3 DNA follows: TGCGCCAGCAGTGGGGGACTACCGAAAGAGACCCAGTGCTTC. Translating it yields CASSGGLPKETQCF.

The CDR3: CSVGRPMNTEAFF. CDR3 DNA: TGCAGCGTTGGACGGCCCATGAACACTGAAGCTTTCTTT. This rearrangement joins TRBV29-1 to TRBJ1-1; D gene unclear. This CDR3 comprises 13 residues. In germline, CDR1 is SQVTM, CDR2 ANQGSEA. The ends were cut back, 4 bases at V and 0 bases at J, with 9 bases in the middle.

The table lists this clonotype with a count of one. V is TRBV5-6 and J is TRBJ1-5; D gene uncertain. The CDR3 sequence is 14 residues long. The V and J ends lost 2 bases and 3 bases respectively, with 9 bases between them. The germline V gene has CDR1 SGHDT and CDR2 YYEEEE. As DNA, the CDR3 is TGTGCCAGCAGCTTAGCCGGGCTCAATCAGCCCCAGCATTTT. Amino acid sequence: CASSLAGLNQPQHF. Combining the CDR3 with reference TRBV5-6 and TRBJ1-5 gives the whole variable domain DAGVTQSPTHLIKTRGQQVTLRCSPKSGHDTVSWYQQALGQGPQFIFQYYEEEERQRGNFPDRFSGHQFPNYSSELNVNALLLGDSALYLCASSLAGLNQPQHFGDGTRLSIL.

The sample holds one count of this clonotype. CDR3 bases: TGTGCCAGCAGCGGTGGGACAGATAGCAATCAGCCCCAGCATTTT. As protein: CASSGGTDSNQPQHF. This chain uses TRBV9 with TRBJ1-5, with 7 bases aligning to TRBD1. Germline V CDR1 and CDR2: SGDLS, YYNGEE. With V trimmed by 3 bases and J by 0 bases, 3 bases remained unmatched. CDR3 length equals 15 residues.